The T cell receptor (beta chain) under discussion was sequenced for a study of shared T cell receptors in the human thymus (dated by TCRdb to the early 2020s). With respect to the entire study: The study examined how self-reactive, shared T-cell receptor alpha chains are generated in the human thymus.

In the case of this clone: It has no known antigen specificity. Base quality data are lacking; no much larger clone is found one base away.

Libraries were constructed by the immunoSEQ multiplex PCR assay. Held by TCRdb, this immuneACCESS table contains in-frame sequences only and omits some clones. Under half of the omission traces to an unresolved V gene where checked; the cause of the rest is unknown. Across this sample there are hundreds of thousands of clones, with approximately 87% seen only once. The leading ten clones occupy about 0.01% of the sample. The germline V gene supplies CDR1 SGHNT and CDR2 YENEEA. V is cut by 5 bases and J by 3 bases, and the space between the germline ends is 22 bases. The CDR3 starts with the cysteine, ends with the phenylalanine, and has 18 residues. CDR3 DNA only is kept here, 54 bases in frame from base 1. The sample was also reused in another study, on human thymus T cells. The other study reports the following: The donors were immunologically healthy infants in Finland who had open corrective cardiac surgery for congenital heart defects. Thymus tissue was obtained as surgical resects removed during corrective cardiac surgery. Both the thymic and the peripheral blood repertoires appeared to show biased V and J gene segment usage. The related research reported highly overlapping thymic TCR repertoires among unrelated individuals. The study described the TCR alpha and beta repertoires in roughly 8 infant thymus samples and four matching peripheral blood samples. Donor ages ranged from about 6 to 244 days, and the cohort comprised six male and a couple of female infants. After being mechanically released from the tissue, thymocytes were kept at -70 degrees C in pellets of roughly 9.5-31 million cells. Genomic DNA was extracted from frozen cell pellets with a QIAsymphony instrument. Using the immunoSEQ multiplex PCR assay, the TCRB and TCRAD loci were amplified from a standardized quantity of quality-controlled genomic DNA. The V(D)J region was spanned by amplicons of a length sufficient to cover the CDR3 and to identify V and J genes. Through the commercial immunoSEQ service, the amplicons were sequenced on an Illumina platform. Primer bias and sequencing errors were corrected using previously described methods, and TCRAD and TCRB definitions followed the IMGT database. Analysis of the repertoires was done with immunoSEQ Analyzer 3.0 and VDJTools and included basic statistics, V/J segment usage, diversity estimates, rarefaction and pairwise overlap. Chao1, ChaoE, Efron-Thisted, Shannon and inverse Simpson indices were used to estimate diversity, which was also estimated on datasets down-sampled to the smallest sample. Repertoire overlap was determined by strict matching of CDR3 nucleotide sequence, V gene and J gene, and Jaccard-based multidimensional scaling clustering was applied. Thymus samples yielded on average around 800,000 unique TCRB clonotypes, compared with around 84,000 from blood samples.

Recombination connected TRBV11-3 to TRBJ1-4; the D gene is unclear. Sequenced input: thymocytes. This TCR was sampled from a boy under two years old with a congenital heart defect. Donor details come from another sample of the same person, matched by shared clones. The CDR3 corresponds to CASSDNRRPKRPNEKLFF. In nucleotide form, the sequence is TGTGCCAGCAGCGACAATCGGAGGCCAAAGCGCCCTAATGAAAAACTGTTTTTT.